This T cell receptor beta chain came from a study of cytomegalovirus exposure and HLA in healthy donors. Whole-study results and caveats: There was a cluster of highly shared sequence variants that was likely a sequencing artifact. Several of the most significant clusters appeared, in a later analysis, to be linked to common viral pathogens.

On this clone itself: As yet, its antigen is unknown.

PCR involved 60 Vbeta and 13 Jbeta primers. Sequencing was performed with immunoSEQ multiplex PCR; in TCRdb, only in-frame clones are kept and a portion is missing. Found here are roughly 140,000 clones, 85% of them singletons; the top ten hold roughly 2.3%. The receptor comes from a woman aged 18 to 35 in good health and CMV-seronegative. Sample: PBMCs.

The CDR3 protein is CASSLRDRNSPLHF. The CDR3 DNA follows: TGTGCCAGCAGTCTTAGGGACAGAAATTCACCCCTCCACTTT. The V gene is TRBV2, the J gene TRBJ1-6; 7 bases line up with TRBD1. CDR1 is SNHLY and CDR2 is FYNNEI in the germline V gene. The CDR3 spans 14 residues. V dropped 5 bases and J dropped 7; count of bases not matched to a gene: 5.